Listed below are T cell receptor beta chains from one sample, sequenced in a study of cytomegalovirus exposure and HLA in healthy donors. Some clones are missing from TCRdb's copy, which holds only in-frame ones; the method was immunoSEQ multiplex PCR. The repertoire consists of some 130,000 clones, with about 85% occurring once and the leading ten covering 1.5% to 2%. Sequencing used PBMCs. The receptors here all came from a boy between 5 and 17 years old in good health and CMV-seronegative. The CDR3 runs from the conserved cysteine through the conserved F or W. The D gene is left open where the match is weak. The size field is filled for only some rows; it gives once, few, many or a size class.

V gene	J gene	D gene	clone size	CDR3 DNA	CDR3 protein
TRBV7-9	TRBJ1-5	-	-	TGTGCCAGCAGCCAAGACAGTTCAGGTGGCAATCAGCCCCAGCATTTT	CASSQDSSGGNQPQHF
TRBV9	TRBJ1-3	-	-	TGTGCCAGCAGCTGGGAGGGACACCATCCCTCTGGAAACACCATATATTTT	CASSWEGHHPSGNTIYF
TRBV4-3	TRBJ1-2	-	-	TGCGCCAGCAGCCCTTCCTCGACAGGTTTTGGCTACACCTTC	CASSPSSTGFGYTF
TRBV4-3	TRBJ1-2	-	-	TGCGCCAGCAGCCAAGAAACAGGACCCTCCTATGGCTACACCTTC	CASSQETGPSYGYTF
TRBV5-4	TRBJ2-5	-	-	TGTGCCAGCAGCTTGCAGGGGAAGGAGACCCAGTACTTC	CASSLQGKETQYF
TRBV27	TRBJ2-2	TRBD1	once	TGTGCCAGCAGCACAGGGGGCACCGGGGAGCTGTTTTTT	CASSTGGTGELFF
TRBV7-9	TRBJ1-4	-	-	TGTGCCAGCAGCAGGAGGGGCGTAGGGAATGAAAAACTGTTTTTT	CASSRRGVGNEKLFF
TRBV12-5	TRBJ2-1	-	-	TGTGCTAGTGGTTTGACATCAGGGAACTCCTACAATGAGCAGTTCTTC	CASGLTSGNSYNEQFF
TRBV18	TRBJ2-3	TRBD2	-	TGTGCCAGCTCACCCGGACTAGCGGGAGGCTCAAGTCGGGATACGCAGTATTTT	CASSPGLAGGSSRDTQYF
TRBV6-1	TRBJ2-7	TRBD1	-	TGTGCCAGCAGTGAAGCGGACGTGGGACAGGGTGCTTACGAGCAGTACTTC	CASSEADVGQGAYEQYF
TRBV6-5	TRBJ1-6	-	-	TGTGCCAGCAGTCCCGGGATTTATAATTCACCCCTCCACTTT	CASSPGIYNSPLHF
TRBV9	TRBJ1-1	TRBD1	-	TGTGCCAGCAGCGTAGTCACTATCGCAGGACAGGGATCTGAAGCTTTCTTT	CASSVVTIAGQGSEAFF
TRBV7-9	TRBJ2-2	-	-	TGTGCCAGCAGAAACCAGGGGCTAACCACCGGGGAGCTGTTTTTT	CASRNQGLTTGELFF
TRBV9	TRBJ2-3	TRBD2	-	TGTGCCAGCAGCGCGGGACTAGCGGGAGGTTGGCTGGCAGATACGCAGTATTTT	CASSAGLAGGWLADTQYF
TRBV10-1	TRBJ2-3	-	-	TGCGCCAGCAGTGAGCGGGATACGCAGTATTTT	CASSERDTQYF
TRBV4-2	TRBJ1-2	-	-	TGTGCCAGCAGCTCGGGCGACAGCCGCTATGGCTACCCCTTC	CASSSGDSRYGYPF
TRBV25-1	TRBJ1-2	-	-	TGTGCCAGCAGTGAAGCGGGGGCTGGGTATGGCTACACCTTC	CASSEAGAGYGYTF
TRBV4-3	TRBJ1-2	-	-	TGCGCCAGCAGCCAAGATTCCCAGGATGGGGGCTACACCTTC	CASSQDSQDGGYTF
TRBV14	TRBJ1-1	-	-	TGTGCCAGCAGCCAAGACTTTTGGGACACGGAAGCTTTCTTT	CASSQDFWDTEAFF
TRBV9	TRBJ2-3	TRBD2	once	TGTGCCAGCAGCCCAGACCCCGGGGGGGCCACAGATACGCAGTATTTT	CASSPDPGGATDTQYF
TRBV19	TRBJ1-5	-	-	TGTGCCAGTAGTATACGGCGGGGCGGTCAGCCCCAGCATTTT	CASSIRRGGQPQHF
TRBV29-1	TRBJ2-4	TRBD1	-	TGCAGCGTTGCAGGGGGCGCCGGGACCAAAAACATTCAGTACTTC	CSVAGGAGTKNIQYF
TRBV19	TRBJ2-5	-	-	TGTGCCAGTAGTATCGGGGAGCCCGAGACCCAGTACTTC	CASSIGEPETQYF
TRBV7-2	TRBJ1-6	-	-	TGTGCCAGCAGCTTAAAGGCAGGGTTGAATTCACCCCTCCACTTT	CASSLKAGLNSPLHF
TRBV13	TRBJ2-7	TRBD2	-	TGTGCCAGCAGTTATAGCGGGAGCTCCTACGAGCAGTACTTC	CASSYSGSSYEQYF
TRBV6-5	TRBJ1-5	-	-	TGTGCCAGCAGTCTTTCTTCCCCCAGAGGGCAGCCCCAGCATTTT	CASSLSSPRGQPQHF
TRBV7-9	TRBJ2-1	TRBD2	-	TGTGCCAGCAGCTTACGACTAGCGGGAGGCTACCGCTCCTACAATGAGCAGTTCTTC	CASSLRLAGGYRSYNEQFF
TRBV19	TRBJ1-1	-	-	TGTGCCAGCGGTGAGTCGGCTGAAGCTTTCTTT	CASGESAEAFF
TRBV2	TRBJ2-7	TRBD1	once	TGTGCCAGCAAGGACAGGGGGCGTCGCGAGCAGTACTTC	CASKDRGRREQYF
TRBV27	TRBJ1-5	-	-	TGTGCCAGCAGTTTATTCGGGTCCCAGCCCCAGCATTTT	CASSLFGSQPQHF
TRBV4-3	TRBJ1-4	TRBD1	once	TGCGCCAGCAGCCAAACTTCAGGGGGCGAAAAACTGTTTTTT	CASSQTSGGEKLFF
TRBV9	TRBJ2-1	-	-	TGTGCCAGCAGCGTAGAGGGGGATTACAATGAGCAGTTCTTC	CASSVEGDYNEQFF
TRBV19	TRBJ1-5	TRBD1	-	TGTGCCAGTAGTGACAGGGGTCAGCCCCAGCATTTT	CASSDRGQPQHF
TRBV27	TRBJ2-5	-	-	TGTGCCAGCAGCTCGGTTGGGACGGAGGGGCCAGAGACCCAGTACTTC	CASSSVGTEGPETQYF
TRBV7-8	TRBJ1-1	-	-	TGTGCCAGCAGCTTAGGGCTGACAGGCCGGGGCACTGAAGCTTTCTTT	CASSLGLTGRGTEAFF
TRBV18	TRBJ2-2	TRBD1	-	TGTGCCAGCTCACTCCGGGACAGGGGGAACACCGGGGAGCTGTTTTTT	CASSLRDRGNTGELFF
TRBV7-7	TRBJ2-1	-	-	TGTGCTAGCAGCTTATTTTGGTCGCGACTAGGAATTCCTGAGCAGTTCTTC	CASSLFWSRLGIPEQFF
TRBV7-3	TRBJ2-7	-	-	TGTGCCAGCAGCTTCGCGCCGGGAGCTTACGAGCAGTACTTC	CASSFAPGAYEQYF
TRBV19	TRBJ2-7	-	-	TGTGCCAGTCAGAGGACGGGGACCTACGAGCAGTACTTC	CASQRTGTYEQYF
TRBV27	TRBJ2-7	TRBD2	-	TGTGCCAGCAGTCGACTAGCTACAAGGGGCGAGCAGTACTTC	CASSRLATRGEQYF
TRBV2	TRBJ2-7	-	-	TGTGCCAGCAGTGCACGGGAGCAGTACTTC	CASSAREQYF
TRBV25-1	TRBJ1-2	TRBD1	-	TGTGCCAGCAGTGACGTTGGTCAGGGGGCTGTCTATGGCTACACCTTC	CASSDVGQGAVYGYTF
TRBV4-1	TRBJ1-4	TRBD1	-	TGCGCCAGCAGCCCACAGACAGGGTTTAATGAAAAACTGTTTTTT	CASSPQTGFNEKLFF
TRBV7-9	TRBJ2-5	-	-	TGTTCCAGCAGCTCCGGGGTTGGGGAGACCCAGTACTTC	CSSSSGVGETQYF
TRBV4-3	TRBJ2-3	-	-	TGCGCCAGCAGCCAAGAGTACAGGGGGGGGTTCAAAACAGATACGCAGTATTTT	CASSQEYRGGFKTDTQYF
TRBV9	TRBJ1-4	TRBD1	-	TGTGCCAGCAGCACCGGACAGGTTACTAATGAAAAACTGTTTTTT	CASSTGQVTNEKLFF
TRBV7-3	TRBJ1-6	-	-	TGTGCCAGCAGCTTAACCTTGGGGGGTTCACCCCTCCACTTT	CASSLTLGGSPLHF
TRBV6-5	TRBJ1-5	TRBD1	-	TGTGCCAGCAGGGGGACAGGGGGCAATCAGCCCCAGCATTTT	CASRGTGGNQPQHF
TRBV4-3	TRBJ2-3	-	-	TGCGCCAGCAGCCAAGAGGTGATAGCCATAGATACGCAGTATTTT	CASSQEVIAIDTQYF
TRBV6-6	TRBJ1-1	-	few	TGTGCCAGCAGTTACCCGACAGGGAACACTGAAGCTTTCTTT	CASSYPTGNTEAFF
TRBV29-1	TRBJ2-3	TRBD2	-	TGCAGCGTTGAAGATGTAGCGGGGGGGCATGTTGTGACAGATACGCAGTATTTT	CSVEDVAGGHVVTDTQYF
TRBV11-2	TRBJ1-1	-	-	TGTGCCAGCAGCCCCAGGACGGGACTGAAGATGAACACTGAAGCTTTCTTT	CASSPRTGLKMNTEAFF
TRBV14	TRBJ2-3	-	once	TGTGCCAGCAGCCAAGACTGGGGCAGCCTCACAGATACGCAGTATTTT	CASSQDWGSLTDTQYF
TRBV5-1	TRBJ1-3	-	-	TGCGCCAGCAGCGGGGGGGACACAAACTCTGGAAACACCATATATTTT	CASSGGDTNSGNTIYF
TRBV7-8	TRBJ1-5	-	-	TGTGCCAGCAGCCAGGGACGGGAGGATAATCAGCCCCAGCATTTT	CASSQGREDNQPQHF
TRBV6-6	TRBJ2-7	-	-	TGTGCCAGCAGTTACTTCAGGGGGGTCAACGAGCAGTACTTC	CASSYFRGVNEQYF
TRBV9	TRBJ1-3	TRBD1	-	TGTGCCAGCAGCCCAGCAAGGGACAGGGGGCCTGGAAACACCATATATTTT	CASSPARDRGPGNTIYF
TRBV4-3	TRBJ1-1	-	few	TGCGCCAGCAGCCAAGACAGGATGAACACTGAAGCTTTCTTT	CASSQDRMNTEAFF
TRBV6-5	TRBJ1-1	TRBD1	few	TGTGCCAGCAGCCAACAGGGGGTTTACACTGAAGCTTTCTTT	CASSQQGVYTEAFF